The 16 T cell receptor beta chains presented below share a single source sample, sequenced in a study of T cells in Graves' hyperthyroidism and ophthalmopathy. Amplification of TCR beta CDR3 regions used RNA as the template. The TCR CDR3 was amplified in a first-round RT-PCR using the HTBI primer set. Using its own MiXCR run on the multiplex PCR reads, TCRdb lists one record per CDR3 protein. This table has approximately 510,000 distinct CDR3 sequences, over 45% appearing once. Sequenced: peripheral blood or thyroid tissue (not recorded which). These receptor sequences come from an adult woman with Graves' disease, either hyperthyroidism or ophthalmopathy (not recorded which).

V is TRBV7-9 and J is TRBJ2-7; TRBD2 matches 7 bases. The ends lost 0 bases at V and 5 bases at J; junction bases unmatched: 7. CDR3 size: 15 residues. Germline V gives CDR1 SEHNR, CDR2 FQNEAQ (reference sequence). This CDR3 is CASSLAGGPQDEQYF. CDR3 nucleotide sequence: TGTGCCAGCAGCTTAGCGGGAGGGCCTCAGGACGAGCAGTACTTC.

The chain couples TRBV5-1 to TRBJ2-7; D is ambiguous. This CDR3 comprises 14 residues. Trimming shortened V by 7 bases and J by 0 bases, and 14 bases separated the two germline ends. Germline-derived CDR1 and CDR2 are SGHRS and YFSETQ. CDR3 coding DNA: TGCGCCAGCTCGAAGCCAACTATCTCCTACGAGCAGTACTTC. Translating gives CASSKPTISYEQYF.

The sample holds many counts of this clonotype. V and J are TRBV5-4 and TRBJ2-5; maybe TRBD2 (5 bases). Germline V gives CDR1 SGHNT, CDR2 YYREEE (reference sequence). V was trimmed by 3 bases and J by 4 bases, leaving 13 bases between them. CDR3 length: 14 residues. The CDR3 nucleotides are TGTGCCAGCAGCTCGGGTCTTCGGGGAGAGACCCAGTACTTC. As protein: CASSSGLRGETQYF. Using reference TRBV5-4 and TRBJ2-5 for the parts outside the CDR3, the full variable domain is ETGVTQSPTHLIKTRGQQVTLRCSSQSGHNTVSWYQQALGQGPQFIFQYYREEENGRGNFPPRFSGLQFPNYSSELNVNALELDDSALYLCASSSGLRGETQYFGPGTRLLVL.

This clonotype was observed many times. The chain's CDR3 is CASSPNAGTASEQYF. The CDR3 DNA reads as TGTGCCAGCAGTCCGAATGCGGGAACGGCGAGCGAGCAGTACTTC. The gene calls are TRBV2 and TRBJ2-7; maybe TRBD2 (6 bases). The CDR3 length is 15 residues. V was shortened by 5 bases and J by 6 bases, with 20 bases between the two germline ends. Germline lookup yields CDR1 SNHLY and CDR2 FYNNEI.

The V call is TRBV7-8, the J call TRBJ2-5; TRBD1 is a possible D gene (5 bases). The CDR3 spans 11 residues. Deletions cut 8 bases from V and 9 bases from J, with 13 bases between. From germline, CDR1 is SGHVS and CDR2 FQNEAQ. The CDR3 reads CASPWGEAQYF. The DNA of the CDR3 is TGTGCCAGCCCCTGGGGCGAGGCCCAGTACTTC.

The chain employs TRBV12-3 or TRBV12-4 and TRBJ2-7; possibly TRBD1 or TRBD2 for D (6 bases each). The V end lost 6 bases, the J end lost 6 bases, and 12 bases lay between the germline ends. The CDR3 length is 12 residues. CDR3 in DNA: TGTGCCAGCAGGTTTGGAGGGGGCGAGCAGTACTTC. This sequence encodes CASRFGGGEQYF.

V gene TRBV18 combines with J gene TRBJ1-4, with 7 bases aligning to TRBD1. The CDR3 consists of 14 residues. Unmatched junction bases numbered 3, after V lost 2 bases and J lost 6 bases. The V gene's germline CDR1 is KGHSH and CDR2 LQKENI. CDR3 bases: TGTGCCAGCTCACCAGGGACAGCGGATGAAAAACTGTTTTTT. Translating gives CASSPGTADEKLFF.

The V gene is TRBV7-6, the J gene TRBJ2-2; 7 bases fit TRBD2. V shed 5 bases, J shed 7 bases, and the junction held 4 bases outside the gene matches. The CDR3 loop spans 13 amino acids. Per the germline V gene, CDR1 is SGHVS and CDR2 is FNYEAQ. The CDR3 spells CASSPRTSGELFF. As DNA, the CDR3 is TGTGCCAGCAGCCCCAGGACTAGCGGGGAGCTGTTTTTT.

The V and J genes are TRBV20-1 and TRBJ2-6; 9 positions match TRBD1. The V gene end was trimmed by 1 base and the J gene end by 4 bases; junction bases not matched to a gene: 5. The CDR3 covers 16 residues. Germline V gene sequence: CDR1 DFQATT, CDR2 SNEGSKA (reference sequence). This CDR3 is CSARVDRGSGANVLTF. CDR3 in DNA: TGCAGTGCTAGAGTCGACAGGGGGAGCGGGGCCAACGTCCTGACTTTC.

There are a few counts of this clonotype. One base away lies a much larger clone, so this may be a sequencing read error. The J gene is TRBJ1-2, the V gene TRBV28; TRBD1 matches at 9 bases. The CDR3 has 14 residues. Per germline, CDR1 MDHEN and CDR2 SYDVKM. V shed 7 bases, J shed 2 bases, and the junction held 5 bases outside the gene matches. CDR3 loop: CASTTTGGNYGYTF. The CDR3 bases are TGTGCCAGCACCACGACAGGGGGAAACTATGGCTACACCTTC.

A note on this clonotype: Sequence at one end of the junction differs from germline and may be a read error. The chain couples TRBV7-9 to TRBJ2-6; D possibly corresponds to TRBD2 (6 bases). Germline loops: CDR1 SEHNR, CDR2 FQNEAQ (reference sequence). This CDR3 is 17 amino acids long. CDR3 sequence reads: CASSSLEGGSGANVLTF. The CDR3 DNA follows: TGCGCCAGCAGCTCACTGGAGGGCGGGTCTGGGGCCAACGTCCTGACTTTC.

J is TRBJ1-2 and V is TRBV20-1, with D possibly TRBD1 on 6 matching bases. The germline V gene has CDR1 DFQATT and CDR2 SNEGSKA (reference sequence). This CDR3 has 13 amino acids. CDR3 bases: TGCAGGGCGGGGGGCATGGCTAACTATGGCTACACCTTC. It translates to CRAGGMANYGYTF.

This sequence joins TRBV10-3 and TRBJ1-1, with 9 bases fitting TRBD1. This CDR3 has 15 amino acids. Germline V gene lookup returns CDR1 ENHRY and CDR2 SYGVKD. The trim removed 6 bases at V and 5 bases at J, leaving 10 bases unmatched. CDR3 in DNA: TGTGCCATCAGACGGGACAGGGAGACGAGAACTGAAGCTTTCTTT. This encodes CAIRRDRETRTEAFF.

This clonotype was detected ten times or more. The chain recombines TRBV29-1 with TRBJ1-1; D unresolved. V lost 0 bases to trimming and J lost 0 bases, with 8 bases between them. Germline CDR1 SQVTM, CDR2 ANQGSEA. The CDR3 consists of 14 residues. CDR3: CSVEDLRVNTEAFF. In nucleotides, the CDR3 is TGCAGCGTTGAAGACCTAAGAGTGAACACTGAAGCTTTCTTT.

The CDR3 region is CASSIGTGDNQPQHF. The DNA for the CDR3 is TGTGCCAGTAGTATAGGGACAGGGGACAATCAGCCCCAGCATTTT. This chain joins TRBV19 and TRBJ1-5; 9 nucleotides match TRBD1. Germline CDR1 reads LNHDA; CDR2 reads SQIVND (reference sequence). The length of the CDR3 is 15 residues. V gave up 1 base and J gave up 3 bases; unmatched junction bases: 1.

The chain carries TRBV7-3 and TRBJ2-5, with D possibly being TRBD2 (7 bases). Deletions cut 5 bases from V and 11 bases from J, with 18 bases between. Per germline, CDR1 SGHTA and CDR2 FQGTGA. The CDR3 totals 13 residues. The CDR3 spells CASSRSQGGEQYF. CDR3 DNA sequence: TGTGCCAGCAGCCGGTCACAGGGAGGGGAGCAGTACTTC.